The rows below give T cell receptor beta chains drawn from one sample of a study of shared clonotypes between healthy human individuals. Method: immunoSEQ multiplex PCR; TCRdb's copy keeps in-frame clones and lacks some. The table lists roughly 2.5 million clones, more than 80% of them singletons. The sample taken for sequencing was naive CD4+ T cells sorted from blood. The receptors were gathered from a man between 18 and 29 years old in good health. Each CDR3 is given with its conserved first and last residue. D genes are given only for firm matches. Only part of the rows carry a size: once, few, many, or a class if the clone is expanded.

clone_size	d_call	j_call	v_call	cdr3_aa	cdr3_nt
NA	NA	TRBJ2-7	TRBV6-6	CASSYSNGGEQYF	TGTGCCAGCAGTTACTCGAACGGGGGCGAGCAGTACTTC
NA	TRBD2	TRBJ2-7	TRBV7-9	CASSPGLREQYF	TGTGCCAGCAGCCCGGGACTACGGGAGCAGTACTTC
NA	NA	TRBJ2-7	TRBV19	CASSIEVTYEQYF	TGTGCCAGTAGTATAGAGGTTACCTACGAGCAGTACTTC
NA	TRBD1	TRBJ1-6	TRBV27	CASTPGGPGSYNSPLHF	TGTGCCAGCACCCCAGGGGGCCCAGGCTCCTATAATTCACCCCTCCACTTT
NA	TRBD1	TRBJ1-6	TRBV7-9	CASSFRDRVSPLHF	TGTGCCAGCAGCTTCAGGGACAGGGTTTCACCCCTCCACTTT
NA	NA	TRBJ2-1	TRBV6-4	CASSALEAASYNEQFF	TGTGCCAGCAGTGCCCTCGAAGCGGCGTCCTACAATGAGCAGTTCTTC
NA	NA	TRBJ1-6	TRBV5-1	CASSLRQNSPLHF	TGCGCCAGCAGCTTAAGACAGAATTCACCCCTCCACTTT
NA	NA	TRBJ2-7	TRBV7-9	CASSSPRGYKNEYSYEQYF	TGTGCCAGCAGCTCCCCTCGGGGTTATAAAAATGAGTACTCCTACGAGCAGTACTTC
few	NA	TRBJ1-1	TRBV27	CASSQQGRTEAFF	TGTGCCAGCAGTCAACAGGGAAGGACTGAAGCTTTCTTT
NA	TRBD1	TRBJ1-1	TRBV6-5	CASSSPGQRNTEAFF	TGTGCCAGCAGTTCCCCGGGACAGAGGAACACTGAAGCTTTCTTT
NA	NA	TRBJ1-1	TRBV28	CASSPSLNTEAFF	TGTGCCAGCAGCCCCAGCTTGAACACTGAAGCTTTCTTT
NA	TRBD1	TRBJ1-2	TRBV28	CASSFPGTEALYGYTF	TGTGCCAGCAGTTTCCCCGGGACAGAAGCCCTCTATGGCTACACCTTC
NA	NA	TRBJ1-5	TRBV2	CASSVLSNQPQHF	TGTGCCAGCAGTGTCCTTAGCAATCAGCCCCAGCATTTT
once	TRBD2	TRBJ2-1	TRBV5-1	CASSIDSGKVNEQFF	TGCGCCAGCAGCATAGATAGCGGGAAGGTCAATGAGCAGTTCTTC
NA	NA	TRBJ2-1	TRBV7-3	CASSFKGPPLLAHNEQFF	TGTGCCAGCAGCTTTAAGGGACCCCCATTGTTGGCCCACAATGAGCAGTTCTTC
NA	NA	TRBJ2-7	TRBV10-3	CAISDRTASYEQYF	TGTGCCATCAGTGACAGGACAGCCTCCTACGAGCAGTACTTC